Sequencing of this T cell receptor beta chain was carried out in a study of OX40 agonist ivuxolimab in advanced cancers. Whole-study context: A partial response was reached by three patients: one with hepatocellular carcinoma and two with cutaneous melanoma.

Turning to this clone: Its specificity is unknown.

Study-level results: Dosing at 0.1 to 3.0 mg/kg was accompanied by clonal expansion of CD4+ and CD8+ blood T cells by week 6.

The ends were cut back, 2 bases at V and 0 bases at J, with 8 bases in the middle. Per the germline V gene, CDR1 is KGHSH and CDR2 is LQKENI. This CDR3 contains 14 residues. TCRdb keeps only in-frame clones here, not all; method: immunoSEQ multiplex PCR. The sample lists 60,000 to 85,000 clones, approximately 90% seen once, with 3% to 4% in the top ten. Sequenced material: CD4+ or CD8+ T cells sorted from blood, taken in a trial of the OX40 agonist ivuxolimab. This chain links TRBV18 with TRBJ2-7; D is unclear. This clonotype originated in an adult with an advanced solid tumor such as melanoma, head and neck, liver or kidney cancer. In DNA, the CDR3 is TGTGCCAGCTCACCAGTGAGGTTCTCCTACGAGCAGTACTTC. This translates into CASSPVRFSYEQYF.